This T cell receptor beta chain was observed in a study of technical replicates of blood from a few donors. CDR3 length: 13 amino acids. Germline V lookup: CDR1 SGHTA, CDR2 FQGNSA. V lost 3 bases to trimming and J lost 5 bases; unmatched junction nucleotides: 4. The assay was immunoSEQ multiplex PCR, and TCRdb's table has in-frame clones only and misses some. The sample has tens of thousands of clones, 91% seen once. Input material: PBMCs. V and J are TRBV7-2 and TRBJ2-7; 7 nucleotides match TRBD1. This receptor was taken from a human donor in good health. Some clones in this sample may be carry-over from other donors' samples. The CDR3 sequence is CASSFDRDNEQYF. CDR3 sequence (DNA): TGTGCCAGCAGCTTCGACAGGGATAACGAGCAGTACTTC.